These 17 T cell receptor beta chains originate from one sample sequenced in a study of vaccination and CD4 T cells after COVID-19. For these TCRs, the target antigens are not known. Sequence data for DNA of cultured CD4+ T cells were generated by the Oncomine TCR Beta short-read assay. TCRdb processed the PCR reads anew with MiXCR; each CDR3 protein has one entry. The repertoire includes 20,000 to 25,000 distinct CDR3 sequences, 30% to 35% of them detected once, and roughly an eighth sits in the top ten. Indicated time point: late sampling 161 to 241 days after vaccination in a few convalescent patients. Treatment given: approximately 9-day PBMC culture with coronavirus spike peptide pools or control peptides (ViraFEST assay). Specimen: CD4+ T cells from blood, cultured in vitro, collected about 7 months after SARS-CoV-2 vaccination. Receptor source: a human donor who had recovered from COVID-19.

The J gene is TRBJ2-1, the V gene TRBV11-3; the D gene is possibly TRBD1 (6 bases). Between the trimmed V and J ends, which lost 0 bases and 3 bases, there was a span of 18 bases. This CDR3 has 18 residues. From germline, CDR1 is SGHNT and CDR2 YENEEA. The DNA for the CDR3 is TGTGCCAGCAGCTTAGATCTCAGGGGAGTCCGACACTACAATGAGCAGTTCTTC. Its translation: CASSLDLRGVRHYNEQFF.

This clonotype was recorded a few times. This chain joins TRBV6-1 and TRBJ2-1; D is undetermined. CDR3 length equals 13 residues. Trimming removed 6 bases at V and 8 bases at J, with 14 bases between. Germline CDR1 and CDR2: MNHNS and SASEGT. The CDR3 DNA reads TGTGCCAGCAGGGATCATCCGATCGATGAGCAGTTCTTC. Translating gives CASRDHPIDEQFF.

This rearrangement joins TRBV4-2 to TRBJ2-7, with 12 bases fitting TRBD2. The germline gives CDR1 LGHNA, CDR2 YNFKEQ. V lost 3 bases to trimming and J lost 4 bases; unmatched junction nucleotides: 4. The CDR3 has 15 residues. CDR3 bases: TGTGCCAGCAGCCACCGACTAGCGGGAGTATACGAGCAGTACTTC. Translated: CASSHRLAGVYEQYF.

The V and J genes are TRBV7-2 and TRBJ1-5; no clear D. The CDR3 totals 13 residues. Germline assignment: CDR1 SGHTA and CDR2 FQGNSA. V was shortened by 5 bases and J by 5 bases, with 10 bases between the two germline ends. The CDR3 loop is CASSRVRYQPQHF. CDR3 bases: TGTGCCAGCAGCAGGGTTCGGTATCAGCCCCAGCATTTT.

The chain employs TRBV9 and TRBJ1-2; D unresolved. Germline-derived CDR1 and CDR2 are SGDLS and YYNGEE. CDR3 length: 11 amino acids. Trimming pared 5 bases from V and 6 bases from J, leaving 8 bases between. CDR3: CASSAGHGYTF. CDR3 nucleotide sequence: TGTGCCAGCAGTGCGGGTCATGGCTACACCTTC.

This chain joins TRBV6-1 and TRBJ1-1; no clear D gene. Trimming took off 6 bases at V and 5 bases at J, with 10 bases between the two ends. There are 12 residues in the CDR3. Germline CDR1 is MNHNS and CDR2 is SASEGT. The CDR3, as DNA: TGTGCCAGCAGAAGGACCGGGACTGAAGCTTTCTTT. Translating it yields CASRRTGTEAFF.

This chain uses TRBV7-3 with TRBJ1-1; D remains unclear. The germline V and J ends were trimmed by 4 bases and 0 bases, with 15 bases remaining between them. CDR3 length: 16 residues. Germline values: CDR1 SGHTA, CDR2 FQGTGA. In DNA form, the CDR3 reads TGTGCCAGCAGCTCGTACGGGAGCCTCATGAACACTGAAGCTTTCTTT. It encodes CASSSYGSLMNTEAFF.

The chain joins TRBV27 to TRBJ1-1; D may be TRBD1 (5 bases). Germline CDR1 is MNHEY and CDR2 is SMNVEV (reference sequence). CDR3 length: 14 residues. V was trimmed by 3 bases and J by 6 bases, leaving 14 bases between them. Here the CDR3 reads CASSFLGEPSEAFF. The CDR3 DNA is TGTGCCAGCAGTTTCTTGGGGGAGCCATCTGAAGCTTTCTTT.

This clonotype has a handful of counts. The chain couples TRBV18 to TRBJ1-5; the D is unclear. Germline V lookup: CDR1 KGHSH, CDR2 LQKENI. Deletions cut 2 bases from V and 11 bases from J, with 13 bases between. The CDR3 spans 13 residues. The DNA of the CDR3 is TGTGCCAGCTCACCAGGACCCTATGTTGCCCAGCATTTT. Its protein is CASSPGPYVAQHF.

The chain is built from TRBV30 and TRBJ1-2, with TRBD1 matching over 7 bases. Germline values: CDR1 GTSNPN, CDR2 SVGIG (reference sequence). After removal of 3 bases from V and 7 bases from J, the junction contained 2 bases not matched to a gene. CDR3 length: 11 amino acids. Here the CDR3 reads CAWSPGGGYTF. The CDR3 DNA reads TGTGCCTGGAGCCCAGGGGGTGGCTACACCTTC.

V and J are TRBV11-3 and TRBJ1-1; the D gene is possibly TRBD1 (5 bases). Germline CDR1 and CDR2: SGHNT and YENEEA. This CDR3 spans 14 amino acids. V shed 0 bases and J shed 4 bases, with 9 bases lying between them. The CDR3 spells CASSLEPTATEAFF. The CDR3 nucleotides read TGTGCCAGCAGCTTAGAGCCGACAGCCACTGAAGCTTTCTTT.

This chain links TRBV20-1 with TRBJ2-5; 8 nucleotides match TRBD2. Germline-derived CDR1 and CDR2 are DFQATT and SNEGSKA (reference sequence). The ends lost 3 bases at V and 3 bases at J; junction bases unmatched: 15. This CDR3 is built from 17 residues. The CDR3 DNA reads TGCAGTGCTAGCCCAATGACGGGGGGGAGGATTAAAGAGACCCAGTACTTC. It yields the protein CSASPMTGGRIKETQYF.

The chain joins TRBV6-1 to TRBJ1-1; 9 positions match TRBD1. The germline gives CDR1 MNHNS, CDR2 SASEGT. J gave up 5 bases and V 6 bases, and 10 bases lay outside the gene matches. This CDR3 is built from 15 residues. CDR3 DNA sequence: TGTGCCAGCAGCTCCAGGGACAGGGCTAGTACTGAAGCTTTCTTT. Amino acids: CASSSRDRASTEAFF.

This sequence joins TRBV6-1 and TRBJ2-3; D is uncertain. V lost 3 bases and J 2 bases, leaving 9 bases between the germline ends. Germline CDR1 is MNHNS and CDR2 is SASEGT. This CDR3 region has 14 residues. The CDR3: CASSEGFATDTQYF. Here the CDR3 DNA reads TGTGCCAGCAGTGAGGGATTCGCCACAGATACGCAGTATTTT.

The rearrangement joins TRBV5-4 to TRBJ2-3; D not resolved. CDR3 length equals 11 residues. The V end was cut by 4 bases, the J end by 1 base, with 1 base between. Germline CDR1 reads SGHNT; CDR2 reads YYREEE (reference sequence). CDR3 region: CASSRTDTQYF. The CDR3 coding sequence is TGTGCCAGCAGCCGCACAGATACGCAGTATTTT.

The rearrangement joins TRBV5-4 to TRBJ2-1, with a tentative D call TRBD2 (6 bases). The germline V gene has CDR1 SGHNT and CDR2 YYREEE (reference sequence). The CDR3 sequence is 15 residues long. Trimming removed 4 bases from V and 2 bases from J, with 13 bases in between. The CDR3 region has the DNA TGTGCCAGCAGCCAAGCGGGCGTGACCTACAATGAGCAGTTCTTC. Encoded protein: CASSQAGVTYNEQFF.

The CDR3 loop reads CASSRDISYEQYF. For the CDR3, the DNA is TGTGCCAGCAGCCGGGACATCTCCTACGAGCAGTACTTC. J is TRBJ2-7 and V is TRBV5-4; a possible D gene is TRBD1 (6 bases). The V gene's germline CDR1 is SGHNT and CDR2 YYREEE (reference sequence). Trimming took 4 bases from V and 0 from J, leaving 8 bases between them. The length of the CDR3 is 13 residues.